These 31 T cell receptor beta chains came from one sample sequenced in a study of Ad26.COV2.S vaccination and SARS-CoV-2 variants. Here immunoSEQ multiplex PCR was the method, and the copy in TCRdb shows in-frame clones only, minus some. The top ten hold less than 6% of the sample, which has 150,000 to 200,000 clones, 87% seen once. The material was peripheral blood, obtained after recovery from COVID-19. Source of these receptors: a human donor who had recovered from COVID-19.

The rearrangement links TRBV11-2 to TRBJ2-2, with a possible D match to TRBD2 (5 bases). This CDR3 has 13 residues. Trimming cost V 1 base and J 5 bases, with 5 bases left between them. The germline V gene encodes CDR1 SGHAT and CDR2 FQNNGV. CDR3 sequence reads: CASSLGRTGELFF. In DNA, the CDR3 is TGTGCCAGCAGCTTAGGGAGGACCGGGGAGCTGTTTTTT.

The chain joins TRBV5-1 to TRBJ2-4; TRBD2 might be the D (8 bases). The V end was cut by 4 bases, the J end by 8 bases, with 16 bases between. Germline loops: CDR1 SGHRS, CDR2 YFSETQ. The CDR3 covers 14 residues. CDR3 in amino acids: CASSPGTAGDIQYF. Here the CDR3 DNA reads TGCGCCAGCAGCCCAGGGACAGCGGGGGACATTCAGTACTTC.

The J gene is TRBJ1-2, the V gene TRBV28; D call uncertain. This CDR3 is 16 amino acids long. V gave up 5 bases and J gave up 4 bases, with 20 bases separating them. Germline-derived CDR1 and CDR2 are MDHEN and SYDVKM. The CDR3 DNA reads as TGTGCCAGCAGTCCCGGCGTCCCCTGGGAGGGCTATGGCTACACCTTC. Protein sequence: CASSPGVPWEGYGYTF.

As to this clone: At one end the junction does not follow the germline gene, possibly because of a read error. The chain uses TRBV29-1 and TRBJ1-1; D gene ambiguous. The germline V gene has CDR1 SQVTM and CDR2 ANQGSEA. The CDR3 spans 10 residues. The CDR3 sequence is CSVEGSEAFF. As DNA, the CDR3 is TGCAGCGTCGAAGGTAGTGAAGCTTTCTTT.

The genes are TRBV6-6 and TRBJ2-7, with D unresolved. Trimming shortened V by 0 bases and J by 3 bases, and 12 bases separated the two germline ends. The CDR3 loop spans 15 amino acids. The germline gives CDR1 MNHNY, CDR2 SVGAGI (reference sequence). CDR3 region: CASSYSSGTFYEQYF. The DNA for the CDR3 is TGTGCCAGCAGTTACTCGTCGGGCACCTTCTACGAGCAGTACTTC.

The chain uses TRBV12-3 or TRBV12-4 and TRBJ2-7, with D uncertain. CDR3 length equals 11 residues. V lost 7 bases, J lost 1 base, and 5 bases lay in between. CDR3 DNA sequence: TGTGCCAGCACAGGTTCCTACGAGCAGTACTTC. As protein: CASTGSYEQYF.

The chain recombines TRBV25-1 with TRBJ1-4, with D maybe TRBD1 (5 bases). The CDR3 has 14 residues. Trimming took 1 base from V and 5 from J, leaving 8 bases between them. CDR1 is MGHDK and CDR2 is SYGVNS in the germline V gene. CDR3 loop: CASSEWGDNEKLFF. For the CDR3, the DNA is TGTGCCAGCAGTGAATGGGGGGACAATGAAAAACTGTTTTTT.

DNA of the CDR3: TGTGCCAGCAGCCACTCCTTGACTAGCGGGTTAGCCAAAAACATTCAGTACTTC. Translating it yields CASSHSLTSGLAKNIQYF. V gene TRBV3-1 (or the pseudogene TRBV3-2) combines with J gene TRBJ2-4; 10 nucleotides match TRBD2. The CDR3 sequence is 18 residues long. V dropped 3 bases and J dropped 0; count of bases not matched to a gene: 8. In germline, CDR1 is LGHDT, CDR2 YNNKEL (reference sequence).

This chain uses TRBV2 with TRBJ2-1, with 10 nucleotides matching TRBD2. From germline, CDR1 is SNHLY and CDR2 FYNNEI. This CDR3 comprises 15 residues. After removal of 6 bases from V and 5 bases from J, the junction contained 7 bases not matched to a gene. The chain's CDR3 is CASSAGTSADNEQFF. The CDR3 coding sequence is TGTGCCAGCAGCGCAGGGACTAGCGCCGACAATGAGCAGTTCTTC.

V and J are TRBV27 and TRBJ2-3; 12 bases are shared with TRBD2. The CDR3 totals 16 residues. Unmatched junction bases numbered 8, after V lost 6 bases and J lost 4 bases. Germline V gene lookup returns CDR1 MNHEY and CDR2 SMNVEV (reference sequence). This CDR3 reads CASSLLGLAGPDTQYF. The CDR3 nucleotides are TGTGCCAGCAGCTTACTTGGACTAGCGGGACCAGATACGCAGTATTTT.

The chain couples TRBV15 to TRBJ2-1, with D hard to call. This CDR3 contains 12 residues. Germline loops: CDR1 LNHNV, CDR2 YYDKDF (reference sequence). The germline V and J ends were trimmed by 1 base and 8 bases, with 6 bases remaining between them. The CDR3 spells CATSRGWDEQFF. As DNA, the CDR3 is TGTGCCACCAGCAGAGGCTGGGATGAGCAGTTCTTC.

The CDR3 DNA reads TGTGCCAGCAGCCGTGCGGGTAAAGCTTTCTTT. Translated, it gives CASSRAGKAFF. The V call is TRBV5-8, the J call TRBJ1-1; D not certain. In germline, CDR1 is SGHTS, CDR2 YDEGEE. The ends were cut back, 4 bases at V and 9 bases at J, with 10 bases in the middle. The CDR3 covers 11 residues.

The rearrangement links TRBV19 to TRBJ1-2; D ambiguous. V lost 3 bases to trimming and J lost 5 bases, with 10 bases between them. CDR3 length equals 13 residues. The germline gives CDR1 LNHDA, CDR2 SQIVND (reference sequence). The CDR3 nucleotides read TGTGCCAGTAGTATCATCGACGGGTATGGCTACACCTTC. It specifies CASSIIDGYGYTF.

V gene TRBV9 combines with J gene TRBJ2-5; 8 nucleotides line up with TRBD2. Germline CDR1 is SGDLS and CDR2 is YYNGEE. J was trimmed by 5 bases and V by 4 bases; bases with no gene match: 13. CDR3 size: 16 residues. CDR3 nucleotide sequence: TGTGCCAGCAGCCCCCCGGGGGGGGGCCCCCGGGAGACCCAGTACTTC. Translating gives CASSPPGGGPRETQYF.

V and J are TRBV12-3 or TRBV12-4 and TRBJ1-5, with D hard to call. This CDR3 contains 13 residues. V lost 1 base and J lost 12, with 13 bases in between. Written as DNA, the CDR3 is TGTGCCAGCAGTTTAGAACCCCGGGGAGGCCAGCATTTT. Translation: CASSLEPRGGQHF.

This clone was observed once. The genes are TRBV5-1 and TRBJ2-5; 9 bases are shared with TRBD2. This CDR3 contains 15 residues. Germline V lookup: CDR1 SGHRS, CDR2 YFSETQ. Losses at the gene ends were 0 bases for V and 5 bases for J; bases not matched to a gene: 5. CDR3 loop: CASSLGASGMETQYF. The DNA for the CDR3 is TGCGCCAGCAGCTTGGGGGCTAGCGGGATGGAGACCCAGTACTTC.

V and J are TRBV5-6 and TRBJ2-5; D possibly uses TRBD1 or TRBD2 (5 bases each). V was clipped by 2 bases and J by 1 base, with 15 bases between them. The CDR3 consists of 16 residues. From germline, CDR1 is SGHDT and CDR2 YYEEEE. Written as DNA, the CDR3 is TGTGCCAGCAGCTTACTGACTACAGGCTTCCAAGAGACCCAGTACTTC. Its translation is CASSLLTTGFQETQYF. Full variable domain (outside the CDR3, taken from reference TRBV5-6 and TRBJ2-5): DAGVTQSPTHLIKTRGQQVTLRCSPKSGHDTVSWYQQALGQGPQFIFQYYEEEERQRGNFPDRFSGHQFPNYSSELNVNALLLGDSALYLCASSLLTTGFQETQYFGPGTRLLVL.

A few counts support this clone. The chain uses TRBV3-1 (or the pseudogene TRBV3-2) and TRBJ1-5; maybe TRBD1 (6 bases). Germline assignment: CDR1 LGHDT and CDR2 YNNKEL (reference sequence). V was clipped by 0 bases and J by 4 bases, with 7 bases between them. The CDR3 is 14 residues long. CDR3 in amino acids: CASSQDGQNQPQHF. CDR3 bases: TGTGCCAGCAGCCAAGATGGACAGAATCAGCCCCAGCATTTT.

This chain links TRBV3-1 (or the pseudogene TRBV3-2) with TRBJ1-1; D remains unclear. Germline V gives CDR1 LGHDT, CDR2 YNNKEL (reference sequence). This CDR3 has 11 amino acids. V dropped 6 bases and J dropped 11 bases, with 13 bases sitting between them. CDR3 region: CASSPGVGAFF. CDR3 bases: TGTGCCAGCAGTCCGGGCGTGGGGGCTTTCTTT.

The CDR3, as DNA: TGTGCCAGCAGCCCGTACGGACAGGGGAACTATGGCTACACCTTC. Amino acids: CASSPYGQGNYGYTF. The rearrangement links TRBV7-8 to TRBJ1-2, with 9 nucleotides matching TRBD1. The V segment lost 5 bases and the J segment 2 bases; nucleotides outside the gene matches: 6. This CDR3 has 15 amino acids. Germline CDR1 and CDR2: SGHVS and FQNEAQ.

The CDR3 DNA sequence: TGTGCCACCAGCAGAGATATTGGGGCCATAATTAACACTGAAGCTTTCTTT. This codes for CATSRDIGAIINTEAFF. The chain couples TRBV15 to TRBJ1-1, with TRBD1 as a possible D gene (5 bases). Germline lookup yields CDR1 LNHNV and CDR2 YYDKDF (reference sequence). V was cut by 0 bases and J by 2 bases, with 16 bases left in between. The CDR3 totals 17 residues.

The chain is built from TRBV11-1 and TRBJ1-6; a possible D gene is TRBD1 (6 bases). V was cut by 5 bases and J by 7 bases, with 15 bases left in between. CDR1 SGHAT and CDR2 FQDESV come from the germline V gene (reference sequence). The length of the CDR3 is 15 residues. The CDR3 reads CASSARQDLNSPLHF. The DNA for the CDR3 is TGTGCCAGCAGCGCCAGACAGGATCTAAATTCACCCCTCCACTTT.

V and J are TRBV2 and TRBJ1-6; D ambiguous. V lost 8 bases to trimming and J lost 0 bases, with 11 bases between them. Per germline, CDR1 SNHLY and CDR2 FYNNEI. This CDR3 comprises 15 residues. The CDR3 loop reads CASGSQNSYNSPLHF. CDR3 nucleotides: TGTGCCAGCGGATCCCAGAACTCCTATAATTCACCCCTCCACTTT.

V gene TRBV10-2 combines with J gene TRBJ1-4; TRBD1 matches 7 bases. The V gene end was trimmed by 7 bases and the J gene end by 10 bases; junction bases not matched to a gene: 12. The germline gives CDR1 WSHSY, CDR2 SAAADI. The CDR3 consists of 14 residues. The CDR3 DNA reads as TGCGCCAGCACAGGTGGGACAGCTTTAGGAAAACTGTTTTTT. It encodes CASTGGTALGKLFF.

The CDR3 loop is CASSLTGGTLNQETQYF. Written as DNA, the CDR3 is TGTGCCAGCAGCTTGACAGGGGGAACTCTTAACCAAGAGACCCAGTACTTC. The J gene is TRBJ2-5, the V gene TRBV5-6; 8 bases agree with TRBD1. Germline loops: CDR1 SGHDT, CDR2 YYEEEE. J was trimmed by 0 bases and V by 1 base; bases with no gene match: 8. This CDR3 is built from 17 residues.

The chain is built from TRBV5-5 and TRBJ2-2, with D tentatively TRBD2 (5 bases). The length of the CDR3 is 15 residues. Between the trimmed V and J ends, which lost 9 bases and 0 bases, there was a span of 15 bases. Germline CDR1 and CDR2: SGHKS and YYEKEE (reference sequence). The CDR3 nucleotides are TGTGCCACCCGCTTGGCTAGCCCGAACACCGGGGAGCTGTTTTTT. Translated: CATRLASPNTGELFF.

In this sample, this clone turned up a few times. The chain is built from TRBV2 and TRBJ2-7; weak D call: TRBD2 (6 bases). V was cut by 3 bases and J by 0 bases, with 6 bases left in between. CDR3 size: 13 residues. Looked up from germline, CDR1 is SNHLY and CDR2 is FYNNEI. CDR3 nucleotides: TGTGCCAGCAGTGAGGGGGGCTCCTACGAGCAGTACTTC. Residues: CASSEGGSYEQYF.

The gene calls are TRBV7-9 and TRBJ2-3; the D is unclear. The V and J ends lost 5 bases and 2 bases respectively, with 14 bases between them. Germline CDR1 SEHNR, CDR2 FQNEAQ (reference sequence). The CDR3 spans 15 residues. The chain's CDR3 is CASSASRAPTDTQYF. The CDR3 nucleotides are TGTGCCAGCAGCGCAAGCCGGGCCCCCACAGATACGCAGTATTTT. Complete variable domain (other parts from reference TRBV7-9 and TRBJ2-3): DTGVSQNPRHKITKRGQNVTFRCDPISEHNRLYWYRQTLGQGPEFLTYFQNEAQLEKSRLLSDRFSAERPKGSFSTLEIQRTEQGDSAMYLCASSASRAPTDTQYFGPGTRLTVL.

CDR3 amino acids: CSVEDRTSGIYGEQFF. CDR3 bases: TGCAGCGTTGAAGATCGGACTAGCGGGATATATGGTGAGCAGTTCTTC. The V call is TRBV29-1, the J call TRBJ2-1; 12 bases align to TRBD2. This CDR3 contains 16 residues. V lost 0 bases to trimming and J lost 9 bases; unmatched junction nucleotides: 9. Looked up from germline, CDR1 is SQVTM and CDR2 is ANQGSEA.

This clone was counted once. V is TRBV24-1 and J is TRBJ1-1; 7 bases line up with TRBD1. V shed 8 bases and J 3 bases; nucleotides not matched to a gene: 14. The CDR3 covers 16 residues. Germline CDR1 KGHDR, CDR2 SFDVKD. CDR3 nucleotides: TGTGCCACCACCCTTAGAGGGGGCGCGAGGGACACTGAAGCTTTCTTT. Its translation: CATTLRGGARDTEAFF.

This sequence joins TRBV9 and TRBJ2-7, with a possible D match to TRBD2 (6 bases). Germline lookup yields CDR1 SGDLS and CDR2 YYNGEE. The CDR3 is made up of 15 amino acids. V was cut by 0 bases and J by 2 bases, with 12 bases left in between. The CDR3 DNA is TGTGCCAGCAGCGTAGCTGGGGGGACCGCCTACGAGCAGTACTTC. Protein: CASSVAGGTAYEQYF. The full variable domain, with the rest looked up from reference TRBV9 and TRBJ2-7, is DSGVTQTPKHLITATGQRVTLRCSPRSGDLSVYWYQQSLDQGLQFLIQYYNGEERAKGNILERFSAQQFPDLHSELNLSSLELGDSALYFCASSVAGGTAYEQYFGPGTRLTVT.